The subject of this entry is one T cell receptor (beta chain). These data come from a study of T cell changes during pregnancy in multiple sclerosis. CDR1 SGHTA and CDR2 FQGNSA come from the germline V gene. Trimming took 5 bases from V and 3 from J; bases not matched to a gene: 6. The CDR3 runs 17 residues. TCRdb's table, derived via immunoSEQ multiplex PCR, lists solely in-frame clones and lacks some. The sample holds about 42,000 clones, more than 90% seen once. Here the sequenced sample was CD4+ T cells from peripheral blood mononuclear cells, taken after pregnancy. This clonotype was sampled from a female donor in good health, enrolled as a control in a pregnancy study. This sequence joins TRBV7-2 and TRBJ2-2, with 13 bases fitting TRBD2. CDR3 in DNA: TGTGCCAGCAGCCGGGGACTAGCGGGAACTTACACCGGGGAGCTGTTTTTT. Translation: CASSRGLAGTYTGELFF.